The text below deals with one T cell receptor (beta chain). 13 Jbeta primers and 60 Vbeta primers were used for the PCR. Measured with immunoSEQ multiplex PCR; TCRdb has only the in-frame clones, and not every one. The sample lists 150,000 to 200,000 clones; about four fifths were seen once. These data come from a study of cytomegalovirus exposure and HLA in healthy donors. Germline CDR1 reads MGHRA; CDR2 reads YSYEKL. V was clipped by 2 bases and J by 5 bases; unmatched bases: 5. The CDR3 is 15 residues long. This clonotype was obtained from a woman under 40 in good health and CMV-seropositive. Sequenced input: PBMCs. The chain has TRBV4-1 and TRBJ2-2; the match to TRBD1 covers 7 bases. CDR3: CASSQPTGVTGELFF. The CDR3 DNA reads TGCGCCAGCAGCCAACCTACAGGGGTAACCGGGGAGCTGTTTTTT.